This entry lists 30 T cell receptor beta chains sequenced from one sample in a study of T cells in Graves' hyperthyroidism and ophthalmopathy. RNA transcripts yielded amplified TCR beta CDR3 regions. First-round RT-PCR with HTBI primers amplified the TCR CDR3 region. TCRdb reprocessed the multiplex PCR reads via MiXCR and lists one record per CDR3 protein. The table includes around 300,000 distinct CDR3 sequences, roughly 13% detected once. The sample consisted of blood. These receptors all come from a woman aged 40 to 49 with Graves' hyperthyroidism.

At least ten counts were recorded for this clonotype. The rearrangement links TRBV20-1 to TRBJ2-1, with 15 bases matching TRBD2. Germline V CDR1 and CDR2: DFQATT, SNEGSKA (reference sequence). V trimming: 8 bases; J trimming: 8 bases; junction bases outside the gene matches: 10. This CDR3 region has 15 residues. For the CDR3, the DNA is TGCAGTAATTACGGACTAGCGGGAGGGCAAGATGAGCAGTTCTTC. Translation: CSNYGLAGGQDEQFF.

The chain links TRBV6-1 to TRBJ1-3; D is undetermined. This CDR3 has 14 amino acids. V dropped 6 bases and J dropped 10 bases, with 19 bases sitting between them. Looked up from germline, CDR1 is MNHNS and CDR2 is SASEGT. CDR3 DNA sequence: TGTGCCAGCAGGGAGGACGCTTTTCTGGGGACCATATATTTT. Its protein is CASREDAFLGTIYF.

The table lists this clonotype with a few counts. The chain links TRBV20-1 to TRBJ2-1; 8 nucleotides agree with TRBD1. Germline-derived CDR1 and CDR2 are DFQATT and SNEGSKA (reference sequence). J lost 6 bases, V lost 5 bases, and 9 bases had no gene match. The CDR3 is made up of 14 amino acids. This chain's CDR3 is CSALRTGLSNEQFF. The CDR3 DNA reads as TGCAGTGCTCTCCGGACAGGGTTGAGCAATGAGCAGTTCTTC.

This clonotype was observed many times. The chain combines TRBV5-1 with TRBJ2-7; D uncertain. V was clipped by 1 base and J by 2 bases, with 13 bases between them. CDR3 length: 15 amino acids. Per the germline V gene, CDR1 is SGHRS and CDR2 is YFSETQ. The CDR3 sequence: CASSLSPEPTYEQYF. For the CDR3, the DNA is TGCGCCAGCAGCTTGAGTCCCGAGCCCACCTACGAGCAGTACTTC. The whole variable domain, remainder taken from reference TRBV5-1 and TRBJ2-7, is KAGVTQTPRYLIKTRGQQVTLSCSPISGHRSVSWYQQTPGQGLQFLFEYFSETQRNKGNFPGRFSGRQFSNSRSEMNVSTLELGDSALYLCASSLSPEPTYEQYFGPGTRLTVT.

Many counts were recorded for this clonotype. The CDR3 DNA reads TGTGCCAGCAGTCCTAGACATAACACTGAAGCTTTCTTT. The encoded protein is CASSPRHNTEAFF. The V gene is TRBV12-3 or TRBV12-4, the J gene TRBJ1-1; no reliable D call. V gave up 5 bases and J gave up 2 bases, with 9 bases separating them. The CDR3 consists of 13 residues.

This clonotype was picked up many times. The V call is TRBV10-3, the J call TRBJ1-1; weak D call: TRBD1 (6 bases). This CDR3 comprises 12 residues. V lost 6 bases, J lost 3 bases, and 8 bases lay in between. The germline CDR1 and CDR2 sequences are ENHRY and SYGVKD. CDR3 sequence: CAIRAGDTEAFF. In nucleotides, the CDR3 is TGTGCCATCAGGGCAGGGGACACTGAAGCTTTCTTT.

To note about this clonotype: A read error may be the cause here, since a much bigger clone is one base away. The chain links TRBV7-9 to TRBJ2-3, with D tentatively TRBD2 (5 bases). The CDR3 loop spans 15 amino acids. V lost 4 bases to trimming and J lost 5 bases, with 16 bases between them. Germline V CDR1 and CDR2: SEHNR, FQNEAQ (reference sequence). CDR3 in amino acids: CASSSGTLEEDTQYF. As DNA, the CDR3 is TGTGCCAGCAGCTCGGGCACCTTGGAGGAAGATACGCAGTATTTT. The variable domain in full, completed from reference TRBV7-9 and TRBJ2-3, reads DTGVSQNPRHKITKRGQNVTFRCDPISEHNRLYWYRQTLGQGPEFLTYFQNEAQLEKSRLLSDRFSAERPKGSFSTLEIQRTEQGDSAMYLCASSSGTLEEDTQYFGPGTRLTVL.

In this sample, this clonotype turned up a few times. J is TRBJ1-1 and V is TRBV3-1, with 11 bases lining up with TRBD1. Germline CDR1 reads LGHDT; CDR2 reads YNNKEL (reference sequence). Trimming took 4 bases from V and 1 from J; bases not matched to a gene: 5. The CDR3 sequence is 16 residues long. CDR3 sequence reads: CASSLRDRGKNTEAFF. CDR3 DNA: TGTGCCAGCAGCCTCCGGGACAGGGGGAAGAACACTGAAGCTTTCTTT.

This clonotype has more than one count but fewer than ten. The J gene is TRBJ2-7, the V gene TRBV9, with a possible D match to TRBD1 (6 bases). Germline V gene data show CDR1 as SGDLS and CDR2 as YYNGEE. V was shortened by 3 bases and J by 1 base, with 14 bases between the two germline ends. There are 15 residues in the CDR3. CDR3 in amino acids: CASSAGRDTSYEQYF. The CDR3 DNA is TGTGCCAGCAGCGCCGGCCGGGACACTTCCTACGAGCAGTACTTC.

The rearrangement joins TRBV19 to TRBJ1-6, with 7 bases aligning to TRBD1. In germline, CDR1 is LNHDA, CDR2 SQIVND (reference sequence). V was clipped by 6 bases and J by 5 bases; unmatched bases: 10. The CDR3 covers 16 residues. CDR3 sequence: CASRRDSAAHNSPLHF. In nucleotides, the CDR3 is TGTGCCAGTAGGAGGGACAGCGCGGCGCATAATTCACCCCTCCACTTT.

This clonotype was seen a few times. The chain employs TRBV19 and TRBJ2-1; 8 positions match TRBD1. The length of the CDR3 is 17 residues. The germline V gene has CDR1 LNHDA and CDR2 SQIVND (reference sequence). J gave up 3 bases and V 4 bases, and 11 bases lay outside the gene matches. CDR3 protein: CASSKGTGTGRYNEQFF. The DNA of the CDR3 is TGTGCCAGTAGTAAAGGGACCGGGACAGGCCGCTACAATGAGCAGTTCTTC.

As concerns this clonotype: A read error is possible here, since a much larger clone lies one base away. J is TRBJ1-2 and V is TRBV12-5; 7 nucleotides line up with TRBD1. The CDR3 consists of 13 residues. Per the germline V gene, CDR1 is LGHNT and CDR2 is FRNRAP. The CDR3 nucleotides are TGTGCTAGTGGTTTGGTACAGGGGACTGGCCACACCTTC. Amino acid sequence: CASGLVQGTGHTF.

The chain has TRBV7-9 and TRBJ2-5, with D uncertain. This CDR3 contains 14 residues. Germline assignment: CDR1 SEHNR and CDR2 FQNEAQ (reference sequence). The V and J ends lost 1 base and 1 base respectively, with 7 bases between them. CDR3 protein: CASSLVISQETQYF. The CDR3 nucleotides are TGTGCCAGCAGCTTAGTTATTAGCCAAGAGACCCAGTACTTC.

This clonotype showed up just a few times. This chain links TRBV29-1 with TRBJ2-2; D is perhaps TRBD2 (6 bases). The CDR3 has 15 residues. V dropped 2 bases and J dropped 0 bases, with 10 bases sitting between them. The germline V gene encodes CDR1 SQVTM and CDR2 ANQGSEA. The CDR3 loop reads CSVERLDANTGELFF. The CDR3, as DNA: TGCAGCGTTGAAAGACTAGACGCGAACACCGGGGAGCTGTTTTTT.

Many counts were recorded for this clonotype. The genes are TRBV19 and TRBJ1-5; TRBD1 aligns across 11 bases. V was clipped by 5 bases and J by 7 bases; unmatched bases: 19. This CDR3 comprises 19 residues. Germline assignment: CDR1 LNHDA and CDR2 SQIVND (reference sequence). The CDR3 DNA follows: TGTGCCAGTAGTGCCCGGGACAGGGGGTACTATATTATGGAGCAGCCCCAGCATTTT. Its translation is CASSARDRGYYIMEQPQHF. The whole variable domain, remainder taken from reference TRBV19 and TRBJ1-5, is DGGITQSPKYLFRKEGQNVTLSCEQNLNHDAMYWYRQDPGQGLRLIYYSQIVNDFQKGDIAEGYSVSREKKESFPLTVTSAQKNPTAFYLCASSARDRGYYIMEQPQHFGDGTRLSIL.

This clonotype was observed many times. The chain couples TRBV11-2 to TRBJ1-1, with a weak D call TRBD1 (6 bases). This CDR3 comprises 16 residues. V lost 5 bases to trimming and J lost 2 bases, with 18 bases between them. Germline V CDR1 and CDR2: SGHAT, FQNNGV. This chain's CDR3 is CASSPSPDRLNTEAFF. Written as DNA, the CDR3 is TGTGCCAGCAGCCCTTCCCCTGACAGGTTAAACACTGAAGCTTTCTTT.

The CDR3 DNA sequence: TGTGCCAGCAGAAGGGACAGGATTAACTATGGCTACACCTTC. As protein: CASRRDRINYGYTF. J is TRBJ1-2 and V is TRBV12-3 or TRBV12-4; 8 bases line up with TRBD1. J gave up 1 base and V 6 bases, and 4 bases lay outside the gene matches. The CDR3 is made up of 14 amino acids.

Many counts were recorded for this clonotype. This sequence joins TRBV2 and TRBJ2-1; 9 bases are a match to TRBD1. From germline, CDR1 is SNHLY and CDR2 FYNNEI. The CDR3 loop spans 15 amino acids. Germline trimming cut 5 bases from V and 9 bases from J; bases unmatched to any gene: 11. CDR3 loop: CASSRGTGLVSEQFF. The DNA for the CDR3 is TGTGCCAGCAGTCGGGGGACAGGGCTAGTAAGTGAGCAGTTCTTC.

This clonotype was detected many times. The rearrangement joins TRBV20-1 to TRBJ2-2; either TRBD1 or TRBD2 may supply D (5 bases each). Trimming took 3 bases from V and 0 from J, leaving 17 bases between them. From germline, CDR1 is DFQATT and CDR2 SNEGSKA (reference sequence). CDR3 length: 17 amino acids. The DNA of the CDR3 is TGCAGTGCTAGGCCTGATTCAAGGGGACCGAACACCGGGGAGCTGTTTTTT. It translates to CSARPDSRGPNTGELFF.

This sequence joins TRBV20-1 and TRBJ1-1; TRBD1 agrees at 12 bases. CDR1 and CDR2 (germline): DFQATT, SNEGSKA (reference sequence). V shed 2 bases and J 5 bases; nucleotides not matched to a gene: 9. The CDR3 totals 16 residues. Here the CDR3 DNA reads TGCAGTGCTAGATTACCGGGACAGGGGGCACAGACTGAAGCTTTCTTT. This encodes CSARLPGQGAQTEAFF.

This clonotype was counted many times. This chain joins TRBV7-2 and TRBJ2-1, with 9 bases fitting TRBD2. J gave up 6 bases and V 8 bases, and 8 bases lay outside the gene matches. Per the germline V gene, CDR1 is SGHTA and CDR2 is FQGNSA. This CDR3 comprises 14 residues. The CDR3 bases are TGTGCCAGCCGGACTAGCGCGATAACCAATGAGCAGTTCTTC. This gives the protein CASRTSAITNEQFF. Full variable domain (remainder filled in from reference TRBV7-2 and TRBJ2-1): GAGVSQSPSNKVTEKGKDVELRCDPISGHTALYWYRQSLGQGLEFLIYFQGNSAPDKSGLPSDRFSAERTGGSVSTLTIQRTQQEDSAVYLCASRTSAITNEQFFGPGTRLTVL.

The rearrangement uses TRBV7-2 and TRBJ2-7; TRBD2 agrees at 9 bases. Trimming took 3 bases from V and 6 from J; bases not matched to a gene: 9. This CDR3 region has 15 residues. Germline values: CDR1 SGHTA, CDR2 FQGNSA. Written as DNA, the CDR3 is TGTGCCAGCAGCTTCTCTCTAGCGGGAACGGGCGAGCAGTACTTC. Protein sequence: CASSFSLAGTGEQYF.

Of note for this clonotype: A clone one base away is much larger, so this may be a read error. The CDR3, as DNA: TGTGCCAGCAGTTTAGCGCGCGGGGGGGATGATGAAAAACTGTTTTTT. It translates to CASSLARGGDDEKLFF. V usage is TRBV12-3 or TRBV12-4 and J usage is TRBJ1-4; maybe TRBD1 (5 bases). V dropped 0 bases and J dropped 6 bases, with 14 bases sitting between them. This CDR3 is 16 amino acids long.

This clonotype has more than one count but fewer than ten. The J gene is TRBJ1-3, the V gene TRBV7-2; a weak D match, TRBD1 (6 bases). The ends were cut back, 1 base at V and 2 bases at J, with 9 bases in the middle. CDR1 is SGHTA, CDR2 FQGNSA, per germline. The CDR3 has 15 amino acids. The CDR3 spells CASSLGSGAGNTIYF. The CDR3 DNA reads TGTGCCAGCAGCTTAGGGTCAGGGGCTGGAAACACCATATATTTT.

This clonotype was counted between two and nine times. The chain employs TRBV29-1 and TRBJ2-1; D not certain. V was cut by 4 bases and J by 0 bases, with 10 bases left in between. CDR3 size: 14 residues. Per the germline V gene, CDR1 is SQVTM and CDR2 is ANQGSEA. Here the CDR3 DNA reads TGCAGCGTTGCTCGGTTTAGCTCCTACAATGAGCAGTTCTTC. This codes for CSVARFSSYNEQFF.

A few counts support this clonotype. The chain uses TRBV28 and TRBJ2-1; 8 positions match TRBD1. In germline, CDR1 is MDHEN, CDR2 SYDVKM. The V gene end was trimmed by 4 bases and the J gene end by 4 bases; junction bases not matched to a gene: 9. This CDR3 spans 16 amino acids. The chain's CDR3 is CASSSQGALLYNEQFF. Here the CDR3 DNA reads TGTGCCAGCAGTTCCCAGGGGGCGCTTCTGTACAATGAGCAGTTCTTC.

This clonotype occurred a few times. V and J are TRBV5-1 and TRBJ2-5; maybe TRBD2 (5 bases). CDR1 SGHRS and CDR2 YFSETQ come from the germline V gene. Between the trimmed V and J ends, which lost 0 bases and 5 bases, there was a span of 17 bases. The CDR3 has 16 amino acids. CDR3 protein: CASSLARQSGGETQYF. As DNA, the CDR3 is TGCGCCAGCAGCTTGGCCCGGCAGAGCGGTGGGGAGACCCAGTACTTC.

V is TRBV10-3 and J is TRBJ2-1, with 8 bases matching TRBD2. The CDR3 is made up of 16 amino acids. CDR1 and CDR2 from the germline V gene are ENHRY and SYGVKD. Trimming took 3 bases from V and 9 from J; bases not matched to a gene: 13. The CDR3 reads CAISDPRAGVSGEQFF. CDR3 DNA sequence: TGTGCCATCAGTGATCCCAGAGCGGGAGTTTCCGGTGAGCAGTTCTTC.

This clonotype was detected ten times or more. The genes are TRBV2 and TRBJ1-2, with a tentative D call TRBD1 (5 bases). The CDR3 covers 15 residues. V was trimmed by 3 bases and J by 4 bases, leaving 15 bases between them. Looked up from germline, CDR1 is SNHLY and CDR2 is FYNNEI. CDR3 residues: CASSDGGQSGYGYTF. The CDR3 DNA reads as TGTGCCAGCAGTGACGGGGGTCAATCGGGCTATGGCTACACCTTC.

This clonotype was observed at least ten times. CDR3 region: CASRGSEAFF. DNA of the CDR3: TGTGCCAGCAGGGGCTCTGAAGCTTTCTTT. The V gene is TRBV28, the J gene TRBJ1-1; unclear D gene. The CDR3 spans 10 residues. Germline V gene data show CDR1 as MDHEN and CDR2 as SYDVKM. V was pared by 6 bases and J by 6 bases, with 5 bases between.